A single sample is the source of the 3 T cell receptor beta chains below, sequenced in a study of CD8+CD57+ T cells in acquired aplastic anemia (dated by TCRdb to the late 2010s). Sequencing took place on an Illumina HiSeq 2000. Genomic DNA served as template for TCR beta VDJ combination and CDR3 sequence profiling. The raw public reads went through TCRdb reprocessing: fastp at Q25, MiXCR clone calling, in-frame beta chains kept. Rows are combined by CDR3 protein, so each entry shows the most common genes and DNA. Within this sample are under 350,000 distinct CDR3 sequences, with approximately 60% of them counted one time only. The ten biggest clones cover roughly 1.2% of the sample. Flow cytometry had shown CD8+CD57+ cell expansion in the patients selected for sequencing. Sequenced sample: sorted CD4+, CD8+, or CD8+CD57+ T cells (not recorded which) from PBMCs. The receptor source for this set is a human donor with aplastic anemia.

CDR3 protein: CSVEVSDTQYF. The CDR3 region has the DNA TGCAGCGTTGAAGTATCAGATACGCAGTATTTT. This chain connects TRBV29-1 to TRBJ2-3; D is uncertain. The CDR3 consists of 11 residues. Trimming removed 1 base from V and 4 bases from J, with 3 bases in between. Germline CDR1 and CDR2: SQVTM and ANQGSEA.

CDR3 DNA sequence: TGCAGTGCTGTTAGAGGTGAGGACAGAATGTATAGCAATCAGCCCCAGCATTTT. Amino acids: CSAVRGEDRMYSNQPQHF. The rearrangement links TRBV20-1 to TRBJ1-5; a possible D gene is TRBD1 (6 bases). Per the germline V gene, CDR1 is DFQATT and CDR2 is SNEGSKA (reference sequence). The CDR3 consists of 18 residues. V lost 5 bases to trimming and J lost 0 bases, with 23 bases between them.

This clonotype was detected many times. The chain joins TRBV3-1 to TRBJ1-6; tentatively, D is TRBD1 (5 bases). The CDR3 runs 14 residues. Germline CDR1 and CDR2: LGHDT and YNNKEL (reference sequence). Trimming removed 3 bases from V and 7 bases from J, with 10 bases in between. The CDR3 reads CASSHSQGNSPLHF. The CDR3 nucleotides are TGTGCCAGCAGCCATAGCCAGGGCAATTCACCCCTCCACTTT.